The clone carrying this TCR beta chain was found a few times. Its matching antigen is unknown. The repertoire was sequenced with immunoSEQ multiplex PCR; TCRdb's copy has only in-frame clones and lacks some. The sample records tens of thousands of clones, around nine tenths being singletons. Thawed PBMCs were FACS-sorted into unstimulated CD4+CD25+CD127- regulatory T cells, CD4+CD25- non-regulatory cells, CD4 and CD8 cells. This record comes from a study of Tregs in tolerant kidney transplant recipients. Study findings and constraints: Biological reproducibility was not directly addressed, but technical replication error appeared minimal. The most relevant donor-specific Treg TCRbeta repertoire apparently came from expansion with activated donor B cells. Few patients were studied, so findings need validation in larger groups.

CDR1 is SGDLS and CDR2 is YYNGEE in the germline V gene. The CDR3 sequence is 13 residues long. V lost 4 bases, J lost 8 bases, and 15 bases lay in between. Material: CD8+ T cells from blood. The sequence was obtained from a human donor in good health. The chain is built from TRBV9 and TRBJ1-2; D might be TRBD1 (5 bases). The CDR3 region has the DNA TGTGCCAGCAGCACAATCCAGGGCCGCGGCTACACCTTC. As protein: CASSTIQGRGYTF.